These 20 T cell receptor beta chains share one sample of origin, sequenced in a study of graft-versus-host responses after intestinal transplantation. Their cognate antigens are unknown. Only in-frame clones appear in the TCRdb table, and some are missing; sequencing was by immunoSEQ multiplex PCR. The table has 70,000 to 100,000 clones, 85% to 90% seen once. The input for sequencing was unstimulated CD4+ T cells sorted from spleen or lymph node cells, taken before intestinal transplant. All receptors come from a human donor who received an intestinal transplant.

The rearrangement links TRBV28 to TRBJ2-7; TRBD2 matches 9 bases. Germline V lookup: CDR1 MDHEN, CDR2 SYDVKM. After removal of 5 bases from V and 0 bases from J, the junction contained 8 bases not matched to a gene. The CDR3 is made up of 16 amino acids. As DNA, the CDR3 is TGTGCCAGCAGTATGACTAGCGGTCTTAGCTCCTACGAGCAGTACTTC. Translation: CASSMTSGLSSYEQYF.

This clone was observed a handful of times. This rearrangement joins TRBV6-1 to TRBJ1-3; 7 nucleotides align to TRBD1. The CDR3 loop spans 16 amino acids. Unmatched junction bases numbered 6, after V lost 4 bases and J lost 0 bases. Germline CDR1 and CDR2: MNHNS and SASEGT. This CDR3 reads CASSATRDSSGNTIYF. CDR3 sequence (DNA): TGTGCCAGCAGTGCCACCCGGGACAGCTCTGGAAACACCATATATTTT.

The chain is built from TRBV6-1 and TRBJ2-7; D perhaps matches TRBD2 (6 bases). This CDR3 region has 14 residues. Trimming stripped 3 bases from V and 5 bases from J, with 14 bases between. CDR1 is MNHNS, CDR2 SASEGT, per germline. The CDR3, as DNA: TGTGCCAGCAGTGATGGAGGGGTTAGGGACGAGCAGTACTTC. Protein product: CASSDGGVRDEQYF.

This sequence joins TRBV11-2 and TRBJ2-2, with 10 bases lining up with TRBD2. There are 18 residues in the CDR3. Germline V lookup: CDR1 SGHAT, CDR2 FQNNGV. The V and J ends lost 5 bases and 3 bases, in that order; junction bases with no gene match: 12. The chain's CDR3 is CASSPRNLAGDHTGELFF. The CDR3, as DNA: TGTGCCAGCAGCCCGAGAAACCTAGCGGGAGATCACACCGGGGAGCTGTTTTTT.

The gene calls are TRBV28 and TRBJ1-2; D perhaps matches TRBD1 (6 bases). Germline CDR1 MDHEN, CDR2 SYDVKM. The CDR3 length is 15 residues. V was cut by 5 bases and J by 4 bases, with 17 bases left in between. The CDR3 DNA reads as TGTGCCAGCAGTCCCCCCGGGACACCGGGCTATGGCTACACCTTC. Protein: CASSPPGTPGYGYTF.

The rearrangement uses TRBV5-6 and TRBJ2-6, with 7 bases fitting TRBD1. The ends lost 2 bases at V and 4 bases at J; junction bases unmatched: 9. The CDR3 totals 17 residues. Per the germline V gene, CDR1 is SGHDT and CDR2 is YYEEEE. The CDR3 spells CASSFKQGSKGANVLTF. CDR3 DNA sequence: TGTGCCAGCAGCTTCAAACAGGGGAGTAAAGGGGCCAACGTCCTGACTTTC.

The chain carries TRBV7-6 and TRBJ2-5; D is perhaps TRBD2 (6 bases). Germline V CDR1 and CDR2: SGHVS, FNYEAQ. Trimming took off 1 base at V and 5 bases at J, with 20 bases between the two ends. The CDR3 is 17 residues long. The CDR3 region has the DNA TGTGCCAGCAGCTTAGAAGGTTACGGGGGACGTGGGGAGACCCAGTACTTC. Translation gives CASSLEGYGGRGETQYF.

This chain uses TRBV6-1 with TRBJ2-1; 10 nucleotides line up with TRBD1. Germline V gene lookup returns CDR1 MNHNS and CDR2 SASEGT. The CDR3 covers 16 residues. The junction had 3 bases not matched to a gene; V was cut back by 2 bases and J by 2 bases. Here the CDR3 reads CASSEQGTGAYNEQFF. CDR3 in DNA: TGTGCCAGCAGTGAACAGGGGACAGGGGCCTACAATGAGCAGTTCTTC.

The chain couples TRBV5-6 to TRBJ1-2; 7 bases map to TRBD1. V dropped 2 bases and J dropped 3; count of bases not matched to a gene: 19. This CDR3 contains 19 residues. Per the germline V gene, CDR1 is SGHDT and CDR2 is YYEEEE. The CDR3 DNA sequence: TGTGCCAGCAGCTTCCCCAACAGGGGCCTCCAACCCTCGGACTATGGCTACACCTTC. This encodes CASSFPNRGLQPSDYGYTF.

The chain combines TRBV27 with TRBJ1-1; tentative D call: TRBD1 (6 bases). Trimming took 2 bases from V and 0 from J, leaving 10 bases between them. Germline assignment: CDR1 MNHEY and CDR2 SMNVEV (reference sequence). This CDR3 comprises 15 residues. The chain's CDR3 is CASSLGGGVNTEAFF. For the CDR3, the DNA is TGTGCCAGCAGTTTAGGGGGCGGAGTGAACACTGAAGCTTTCTTT.

This sequence joins TRBV4-2 and TRBJ1-4; 10 bases line up with TRBD1. Germline V lookup: CDR1 LGHNA, CDR2 YNFKEQ. The CDR3 totals 15 residues. With V trimmed by 4 bases and J by 7 bases, 6 bases remained unmatched. The DNA for the CDR3 is TGTGCCAGCAGCCTTTCCCGGACAGGGGGTGAAAAACTGTTTTTT. It is translated as CASSLSRTGGEKLFF.

The CDR3 is CAISEGALVNNEQFF. As DNA, the CDR3 is TGTGCCATCAGTGAGGGGGCCCTGGTAAACAATGAGCAGTTCTTC. The chain carries TRBV10-3 and TRBJ2-1; maybe TRBD1 (5 bases). V lost 2 bases and J 5 bases, leaving 13 bases between the germline ends. CDR1 is ENHRY and CDR2 is SYGVKD in the germline V gene. The length of the CDR3 is 15 residues.

This clone has more than one count but fewer than ten. This rearrangement joins TRBV7-8 to TRBJ1-2; possibly TRBD1 for D (6 bases). The CDR3 consists of 14 residues. Looked up from germline, CDR1 is SGHVS and CDR2 is FQNEAQ. V dropped 5 bases and J dropped 4 bases, with 14 bases sitting between them. In DNA, the CDR3 is TGTGCCAGCAGCACAGCGGGGGGCGCCTATGGCTACACCTTC. Translation gives CASSTAGGAYGYTF.

The chain uses TRBV29-1 and TRBJ2-3, with TRBD2 matching over 9 bases. V gave up 4 bases and J gave up 4 bases; unmatched junction bases: 6. Germline lookup yields CDR1 SQVTM and CDR2 ANQGSEA. CDR3 length: 14 amino acids. DNA for the CDR3: TGCAGCGTTGGGAGTAGCGGGAGTGCAGATACGCAGTATTTT. This encodes CSVGSSGSADTQYF.

Here the CDR3 DNA reads TGCGCCAGCAGCCAAGTGCACAGAGTGAACACTGAAGCTTTCTTT. Its translation: CASSQVHRVNTEAFF. The chain employs TRBV4-1 and TRBJ1-1; D is unresolved. The germline gives CDR1 MGHRA, CDR2 YSYEKL. This CDR3 has 15 residues. V was shortened by 1 base and J by 0 bases, with 9 bases between the two germline ends.

The chain combines TRBV6-5 with TRBJ2-2, with 7 bases matching TRBD1. The ends lost 8 bases at V and 6 bases at J; junction bases unmatched: 6. The CDR3 is 13 amino acids. Germline CDR1 and CDR2: MNHEY and SVGAGI. Written as DNA, the CDR3 is TGTGCCAGCCGCCTACAGGGGCCCGGGGAGCTGTTTTTT. As protein: CASRLQGPGELFF.

The CDR3 spells CAISWGQGGHEQYF. The DNA for the CDR3 is TGTGCCATCTCATGGGGACAGGGCGGCCACGAGCAGTACTTC. The chain carries TRBV10-3 and TRBJ2-7; 9 bases fit TRBD1. The CDR3 contains 14 residues. Per germline, CDR1 ENHRY and CDR2 SYGVKD. With V trimmed by 8 bases and J by 5 bases, 10 bases remained unmatched.

V and J are TRBV19 and TRBJ1-5; D is unclear. The CDR3 has 14 residues. Trimming left V 1 base short and J 6 bases short, with 10 bases between. Germline lookup yields CDR1 LNHDA and CDR2 SQIVND (reference sequence). This CDR3 is CASSIVAGPQPQHF. Written as DNA, the CDR3 is TGTGCCAGTAGTATAGTTGCAGGTCCTCAGCCCCAGCATTTT.

The rearrangement uses TRBV28 and TRBJ1-5, with 11 nucleotides matching TRBD1. V lost 9 bases, J lost 5 bases, and 12 bases stayed unmatched. The CDR3 consists of 16 residues. The germline gives CDR1 MDHEN, CDR2 SYDVKM. DNA of the CDR3: TGTGCCAGTCGCGACGGGGACAGGGGGGGGGATCAGCCCCAGCATTTT. It is translated as CASRDGDRGGDQPQHF.

CDR3: CASSLSGHGSLSYEQYF. The CDR3 region has the DNA TGTGCCAGCAGTTTATCGGGACACGGTTCTCTGAGCTACGAGCAGTACTTC. The V and J genes are TRBV28 and TRBJ2-7; perhaps TRBD1 as D (6 bases). V lost 1 base and J lost 3, with 19 bases in between. This CDR3 comprises 17 residues. Germline loops: CDR1 MDHEN, CDR2 SYDVKM.